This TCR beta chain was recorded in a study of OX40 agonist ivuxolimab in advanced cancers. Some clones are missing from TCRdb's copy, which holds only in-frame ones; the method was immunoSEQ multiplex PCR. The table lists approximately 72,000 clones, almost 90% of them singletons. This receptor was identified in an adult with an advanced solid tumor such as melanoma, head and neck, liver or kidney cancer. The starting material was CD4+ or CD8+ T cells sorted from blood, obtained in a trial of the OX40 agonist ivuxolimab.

This chain's CDR3 is CAISDTGNYQPQHF. CDR3 nucleotide sequence: TGTGCCATCAGTGACACAGGGAATTACCAGCCCCAGCATTTT. The chain uses TRBV10-3 and TRBJ1-5; tentatively, D is TRBD1 (6 bases). Trimming took 3 bases from V and 7 from J, leaving 13 bases between them. The CDR3 runs to 14 residues. Germline V CDR1 and CDR2: ENHRY, SYGVKD.